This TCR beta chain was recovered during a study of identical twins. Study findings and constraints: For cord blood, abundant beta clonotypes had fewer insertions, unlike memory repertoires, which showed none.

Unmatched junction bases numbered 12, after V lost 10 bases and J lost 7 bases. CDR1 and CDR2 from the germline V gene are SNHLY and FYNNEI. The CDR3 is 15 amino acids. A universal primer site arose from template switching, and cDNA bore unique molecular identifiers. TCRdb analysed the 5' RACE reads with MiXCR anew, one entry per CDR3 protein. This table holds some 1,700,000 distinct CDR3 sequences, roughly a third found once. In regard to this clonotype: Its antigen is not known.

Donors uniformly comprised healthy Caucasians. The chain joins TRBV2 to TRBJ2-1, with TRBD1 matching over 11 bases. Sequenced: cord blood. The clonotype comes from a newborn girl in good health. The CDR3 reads CANSWGGTGGNEQFF. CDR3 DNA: TGTGCCAACTCATGGGGCGGGACAGGGGGTAATGAGCAGTTCTTC.